Below, 16 T cell receptor beta chains from the same sample are listed, as sequenced in a study of blood T cell repertoires in COVID-19. Sequencing was performed with immunoSEQ multiplex PCR; in TCRdb, only in-frame clones are kept and a portion is missing. There are approximately 500,000 clones in the sample; roughly 90% occur only once, and about 2% lies in the top ten. The specimen sequenced was PBMCs or T cells enriched from blood (not recorded which). The receptors derive from a woman aged 40 to 50 who had recovered from COVID-19.

CDR3 sequence reads: CASSQSPGQGLITYEQYF. DNA for the CDR3: TGCGCCAGCAGCCAATCGCCGGGACAGGGGTTAATCACCTACGAGCAGTACTTC. The gene calls are TRBV4-3 and TRBJ2-7; 10 bases align to TRBD1. The CDR3 is 18 amino acids. The V gene end was trimmed by 2 bases and the J gene end by 2 bases; junction bases not matched to a gene: 12. Looked up from germline, CDR1 is LGHNA and CDR2 is YSLEER.

This chain connects TRBV19 to TRBJ1-3, with a possible D match to TRBD1 (5 bases). CDR3 length equals 13 residues. Germline V gene data show CDR1 as LNHDA and CDR2 as SQIVND (reference sequence). Between the trimmed V and J ends, which lost 8 bases and 7 bases, there was a span of 15 bases. CDR3 protein: CASQYGQGNTIYF. CDR3 in DNA: TGTGCCAGTCAGTATGGGCAGGGTAACACCATATATTTT.

The J gene is TRBJ2-7, the V gene TRBV18; D is ambiguous. Germline-derived CDR1 and CDR2 are KGHSH and LQKENI. This CDR3 is 14 amino acids long. V lost 0 bases, J lost 3 bases, and 9 bases lay in between. CDR3 bases: TGTGCCAGCTCACCACCGTTAGAGCGCTACGAGCAGTACTTC. It translates to CASSPPLERYEQYF.

This clone has just one count. V gene TRBV3-1 (or the pseudogene TRBV3-2) combines with J gene TRBJ1-2; 7 bases map to TRBD1. CDR3 length equals 15 residues. V shed 0 bases, J shed 4 bases, and the junction held 5 bases outside the gene matches. The V gene's germline CDR1 is LGHDT and CDR2 YNNKEL (reference sequence). The CDR3 sequence: CASSQDAWTGYGYTF. The CDR3 DNA follows: TGTGCCAGCAGCCAAGATGCTTGGACAGGCTATGGCTACACCTTC.

This chain uses TRBV6-5 with TRBJ2-7; 11 nucleotides line up with TRBD2. V lost 3 bases and J lost 0; bases outside the gene matches: 4. This CDR3 is 16 amino acids long. Germline-derived CDR1 and CDR2 are MNHEY and SVGAGI. The CDR3 spells CASSYYGTSGSYEQYF. The CDR3 DNA is TGTGCCAGCAGTTATTATGGGACTAGCGGCTCCTACGAGCAGTACTTC.

The chain joins TRBV27 to TRBJ1-2; possible D gene TRBD1, 6 bases. Germline CDR1 MNHEY, CDR2 SMNVEV (reference sequence). V was shortened by 3 bases and J by 5 bases, with 13 bases between the two germline ends. The CDR3 extends over 14 amino acids. CDR3 DNA sequence: TGTGCCAGCAGTTTGGACAGTATGGGATATGGCTACACCTTC. Protein sequence: CASSLDSMGYGYTF.

This chain connects TRBV25-1 to TRBJ1-2; possibly TRBD1 for D (5 bases). Germline CDR1 and CDR2: MGHDK and SYGVNS. The V end was cut by 3 bases, the J end by 3 bases, with 14 bases between. The CDR3 is 15 amino acids. The CDR3 sequence is CASSDSGGRHYGYTF. The CDR3 nucleotides are TGTGCCAGCAGTGACTCCGGGGGAAGGCACTATGGCTACACCTTC.

The V and J genes are TRBV27 and TRBJ2-5; 7 bases match TRBD1. The CDR3 runs 14 residues. Per germline, CDR1 MNHEY and CDR2 SMNVEV (reference sequence). Unmatched junction bases numbered 4, after V lost 3 bases and J lost 3 bases. In nucleotides, the CDR3 is TGTGCCAGCAGTTTGAGGGGGCGTAAAGAGACCCAGTACTTC. It encodes CASSLRGRKETQYF.

The chain employs TRBV7-2 and TRBJ1-2, with D possibly TRBD1 on 5 matching bases. The V and J ends lost 5 bases and 6 bases respectively, with 16 bases between them. Germline V CDR1 and CDR2: SGHTA, FQGNSA. This CDR3 is 14 amino acids long. The CDR3 DNA follows: TGTGCCAGCAGCCCCTCGCGGACACAGCATGGCTACACCTTC. Translation gives CASSPSRTQHGYTF.

The rearrangement joins TRBV9 to TRBJ2-7; 7 bases match TRBD1. V shed 4 bases, J shed 0 bases, and the junction held 7 bases outside the gene matches. Germline-derived CDR1 and CDR2 are SGDLS and YYNGEE. The CDR3 is 15 amino acids. The CDR3 region has the DNA TGTGCCAGCAGCCAAGGACAGGCCTCCTCCTACGAGCAGTACTTC. Protein product: CASSQGQASSYEQYF.

The chain combines TRBV7-7 with TRBJ2-5, with D possibly being TRBD2 (6 bases). Trimming cost V 0 bases and J 5 bases, with 19 bases left between them. From germline, CDR1 is SSHAT and CDR2 FNYEAQ (reference sequence). The CDR3 spans 17 residues. CDR3 bases: TGTGCCAGCAGCTTAGCTCTCCCGGGTAGCGGATCGGAGACCCAGTACTTC. Its protein is CASSLALPGSGSETQYF.

V is TRBV4-2 and J is TRBJ2-3; no firm D call. Germline CDR1 and CDR2: LGHNA and YNFKEQ. The V and J ends lost 4 bases and 4 bases respectively, with 6 bases between them. The CDR3 spans 12 residues. CDR3 amino acids: CASSPPADTQYF. For the CDR3, the DNA is TGTGCCAGCAGCCCGCCGGCAGATACGCAGTATTTT.

The chain has TRBV5-1 and TRBJ1-5; TRBD1 matches 8 bases. Trimming took 5 bases from V and 0 from J; bases not matched to a gene: 4. The CDR3 has 15 amino acids. CDR1 is SGHRS and CDR2 is YFSETQ in the germline V gene. In DNA, the CDR3 is TGCGCCAGCAGGACAGGGGTTAATAGCAATCAGCCCCAGCATTTT. It yields the protein CASRTGVNSNQPQHF.

This clone has a handful of counts. V usage is TRBV12-3 or TRBV12-4 and J usage is TRBJ1-1, with D unresolved. With 3 bases removed from V and 6 bases from J, the gap between germline ends came to 5 bases. CDR3 length equals 11 residues. Here the CDR3 DNA reads TGTGCCAGCAGTTTTCTCGCTGAAGCTTTCTTT. The encoded protein is CASSFLAEAFF.

The V and J genes are TRBV11-2 and TRBJ2-3; a possible D gene is TRBD2 (6 bases). Germline-derived CDR1 and CDR2 are SGHAT and FQNNGV. Trimming cost V 3 bases and J 2 bases, with 15 bases left between them. This CDR3 is 16 amino acids long. The CDR3 is CASSFGGTRLTDTQYF. DNA for the CDR3: TGTGCCAGCAGCTTTGGAGGGACGCGACTCACAGATACGCAGTATTTT.

The rearrangement joins TRBV7-8 to TRBJ2-2, with a possible D match to TRBD1 (5 bases). The V gene's germline CDR1 is SGHVS and CDR2 FQNEAQ. Trimming removed 11 bases at V and 2 bases at J, with 21 bases between. This CDR3 is built from 16 residues. The CDR3 loop reads CAVHHTPRTNTGELFF. For the CDR3, the DNA is TGTGCCGTACATCATACCCCTCGGACAAACACCGGGGAGCTGTTTTTT. Full variable domain (missing parts from reference TRBV7-8 and TRBJ2-2): GAGVSQSPRYKVAKRGQDVALRCDPISGHVSLFWYQQALGQGPEFLTYFQNEAQLDKSGLPSDRFFAERPEGSVSTLKIQRTQQEDSAVYLCAVHHTPRTNTGELFFGEGSRLTVL.